This T cell receptor beta chain derives from a study of T-cell reconstitution after alpha-beta-depleted transplantation in children (dated by TCRdb to 2015 to 2016). With respect to the entire study: T-cell immune reconstitution after TCRalphabeta/CD19-depleted allogeneic hematopoietic cell transplantation in children was quantitatively tracked in the study by means of TCR repertoire profiling.

Reading from cysteine to phenylalanine, the CDR3 counts 21 amino acids. CDR3 DNA only is kept here, 63 bases in frame from base 1. Trimming leaves V shorter by 5 bases and J shorter by 6 bases, with the junction holding 22 bases beyond the gene matches. According to the germline V gene, CDR1 reads KGHDR and CDR2 reads SFDVKD. This specimen's treatment or condition label, per the study, means: allogeneic hematopoietic cell transplantation with graft depleted of TCRalphabeta T cells and CD19 B cells. TCRalphabeta/CD19-depleted allogeneic hematopoietic cell grafts were given to the transplant recipients, all of whom were children. Library preparation was by PCR. The listed sequencing device is Illumina HiSeq 2500. To normalize quantification of the TCRbeta repertoire, the TCR libraries were built with molecular barcoding that relied on unique molecular identifiers. In TCRdb, the public reads were trimmed at Q25 with fastp and aligned with MiXCR, with productive beta chains retained. CDR3 protein duplicates are merged, each entry listing the most common genes and DNA. This sample is represented by approximately 650,000 distinct CDR3 sequences; around 13% of them were singletons. The top ten constitute roughly 0.84% of the sample.

The investigation overall reported the following: The apparently early alphabetaT-cell count recovery about two months after transplant was reportedly dependent on only several hundred rapidly expanded clones derived from non-depleted graft cells. Over the following months the frequencies of hyperexpanded clones went down, and after one year T-cell counts and TCRbeta diversity were mostly credited to newly produced T cells. In some patients, the high TCRbeta diversity seen at day 60 was put down to recipient T cells and intrathymic progenitors that had survived conditioning.

This clonotype was seen more than once but under ten times. The target of this receptor is not known. Base qualities are not at hand, and no much larger clone is one base apart. Specimen: PBMCs, collected before TCRalphabeta/CD19-depleted stem cell transplant. This clonotype originated in a girl aged 2 to 9 with congenital amegakaryocytic thrombocytopenia, due to receive a stem cell transplant. The chain employs TRBV24-1 and TRBJ2-1, with TRBD2 identical over 12 junction bases. The encoded CDR3 is CATSVDSPGTSGPPPPNEQFF. The sequenced DNA is TGTGCCACCAGTGTCGACAGCCCCGGGACTAGCGGGCCTCCTCCTCCCAATGAGCAGTTCTTC.